This TCR beta chain derives from a study of response to subunit inactivated influenza vaccine. Findings of the study overall: The authors proposed limited new T cell recruitment per seasonal influenza vaccination.

TCRdb independently ran MiXCR on the RT-PCR reads; one entry per CDR3 protein. The table lists around 470,000 distinct CDR3 sequences, less than 7.5% of them singletons. This clonotype was seen only a few times. As yet, its antigen is unknown. The specimen was PBMCs from blood, collected about 24 months after vaccination. This TCR derives from a man aged 45 to 75 who received an inactivated influenza vaccine.

For the CDR3, the DNA is TGCAGTTGCGCTCGGTCTTCTAGCTCCTACGAGCAGTACTTC. Encoded protein: CSCARSSSSYEQYF. V gene TRBV20-1 combines with J gene TRBJ2-7, with D unclear. Trimming removed 8 bases at V and 0 bases at J, with 17 bases between. Germline lookup yields CDR1 DFQATT and CDR2 SNEGSKA (reference sequence). The length of the CDR3 is 14 residues.